A selection of T cell receptor beta chains follows, all from one sample in a study of regulatory T cells in long-lasting Graves disease. TCRdb re-called the multiplex PCR reads through MiXCR, storing one row per CDR3 protein. The table records approximately 690,000 distinct CDR3 sequences, approximately 29% of them present only once. The sample was peripheral blood mononuclear cells (PBMCs), taken when the disease was refractory, from a patient treated with antithyroid drugs. All receptors derive from a female donor with Graves disease. Both conserved end residues are part of each CDR3. D genes are given only for firm matches. Some rows mark clone size as missing; the rest say once, few, many or name a class of expanded clone.

>TRBJ1-1|few|-|TRBV5-5
TGTGCCAGCAGCTCCGCGGATGTCTCTAACACTGAAGCTTTCTTT
CASSSADVSNTEAFF
>TRBJ1-4|-|-|TRBV6-1
TGTGCCAGCACCCCAGGGGCCGCAACTAATGAAAAACTGTTTTTT
CASTPGAATNEKLFF
>TRBJ1-2|once|-|TRBV29-1
TGCAGCGTTGATGGGGGGCGCAGGGATGGCTACACCTTC
CSVDGGRRDGYTF
>TRBJ2-1|-|TRBD1|TRBV18
TGTGCCAGCTCACCGCCGGGACAGGGGGACAATGAGCAGTTCTTC
CASSPPGQGDNEQFF
>TRBJ2-5|few|TRBD1|TRBV19
TGTGCCAGTAGTATACCCGGGACAGGGGGGGAGACCCAGTACTTC
CASSIPGTGGETQYF
>TRBJ1-1|few|TRBD1|TRBV6-1
TGTGCCAGCAGTGATGCACGGGACAGGGACCGTATGGCTTTCTTT
CASSDARDRDRMAFF
>TRBJ2-7|-|TRBD1|TRBV25-1
TGTGCCAGCAGTGGTGGGACAGGGGTCGACGAGCAGTACTTC
CASSGGTGVDEQYF
>TRBJ1-2|-|TRBD1|TRBV29-1
TGCAGCGTCACCGGGACAGGGGGCGAGGTTGGTGGCTACACCTTC
CSVTGTGGEVGGYTF
>TRBJ1-1|few|-|TRBV7-9
TGTGCCAGCAGCTTAGTCCGGGGGAGAGACAGTAAAGCTGAAGCTTTCTTT
CASSLVRGRDSKAEAFF
>TRBJ1-2|-|-|TRBV4-1
TGCGCCAGCAGCCAAGAGCCTAACAGGGAAGGCTACACCTTC
CASSQEPNREGYTF
>TRBJ2-5|-|-|TRBV12-3/TRBV12-4
TGTGCCAGCAGTTTTTCCAGGGGTAATTTCCAAGGGACCCAGTACTTC
CASSFSRGNFQGTQYF
>TRBJ1-6|few|TRBD1|TRBV15
TGTGCCACCAGCAGAGCCGGGACAGGGAATTCACCCCTCCACTTT
CATSRAGTGNSPLHF
>TRBJ2-7|-|TRBD2|TRBV11-2
TGTGCCAGCAGCCCCTCCCTAAGATTGGTAGCGGGAGTCGAGCAGTACTTC
CASSPSLRLVAGVEQYF
>TRBJ1-1|few|-|TRBV7-9
TGTGCCAGCAGCTTAGCGCTCGGTGAGAACACTGAAGCTTTCTTT
CASSLALGENTEAFF
>TRBJ2-7|many|-|TRBV3-1
TGTGCCAGCAGCCAAGGGACCGGGACCACCTCCTACGAGCAGTACTTC
CASSQGTGTTSYEQYF
>TRBJ2-5|-|TRBD1|TRBV3-1
TGTGCCAGCAGCCAAGAACCCCCGTCAGGGGGAGAAGAGACCCAGTACTTC
CASSQEPPSGGEETQYF
>TRBJ1-1|-|-|TRBV2
TGTGCCAGCAGCTTATATTTGGGAGAAGCTTTCTTT
CASSLYLGEAFF
>TRBJ1-1|many|-|TRBV7-2
TGTGCCAGCAGCTTATCGGGGGGAGGAGAGACTGAAGCTTTCTTT
CASSLSGGGETEAFF
>TRBJ2-2|many|-|TRBV2
TGTGCCAGCAGTTTGATGAGACTGGGGAACACCGGGGAGCTGTTTTTT
CASSLMRLGNTGELFF
>TRBJ1-1|-|-|TRBV7-9
TGTGCCAGCAGCCGCCAGGGGACCGACACTGAAGCTTTCTTT
CASSRQGTDTEAFF
>TRBJ2-5|-|-|TRBV29-1
TGCAGCGTTGGCCTCACGAGCTCACAAGAGACCCAGTACTTC
CSVGLTSSQETQYF
>TRBJ2-5|-|-|TRBV20-1
TGCAGTGCCGTCTTTACGGGATGGGAGACCCAGTACTTC
CSAVFTGWETQYF
>TRBJ2-7|-|TRBD2|TRBV29-1
TGCAGCGTTCTAGCGGGAGGCGTCTTTGTCTACGAGCAGTACTTC
CSVLAGGVFVYEQYF
>TRBJ1-4|few|-|TRBV6-1
TGTGCCAGCGGGGCACTTCAAACCCCGAATAATGAAAAACTGTTTTTT
CASGALQTPNNEKLFF
>TRBJ2-7|-|TRBD2|TRBV7-9
TGTGCCAGCAGCTTAGCGGGGACTAGCGGGAGCGGGCAGTACTTC
CASSLAGTSGSGQYF
>TRBJ1-1|-|TRBD1|TRBV6-1
TGTGCCAGCAGCCCAGGGGGGGGGATGGGAAACACTGAAGCTTTCTTT
CASSPGGGMGNTEAFF
>TRBJ1-2|-|TRBD1|TRBV5-1
TGTGCCAGCAGAAACTACTTCGAGGGGGCTGGCTACACCTTC
CASRNYFEGAGYTF
>TRBJ2-4|-|-|TRBV6-2/TRBV6-3
TGTGCCAGCAGTCAAGCGGTAGCCAAAAACATTCAGTACTTC
CASSQAVAKNIQYF
>TRBJ2-7|many|TRBD2|TRBV6-1
TGTGCCTCCTCGACTAGCGGGGGATCCTACGAGCAGTACTTC
CASSTSGGSYEQYF
>TRBJ1-2|many|TRBD1|TRBV11-2
TGTGCCAGCAGCGTAACCGGGACAGGGGGCATCGGCTACACCTTC
CASSVTGTGGIGYTF
>TRBJ1-2|-|-|TRBV11-2
TGTGCCAGCAGCTTAGAACGGACCGATGGCCACACCTTC
CASSLERTDGHTF
>TRBJ1-1|many|-|TRBV6-1
TGTGCCAGCAGAGGAGGGTGGGACACTGAAGCTTTCTTT
CASRGGWDTEAFF
>TRBJ1-4|-|-|TRBV6-2/TRBV6-3
TGTGCCAGCACCGAATTCCGGGCCTATGGGGGAAAACTGTTTTTT
CASTEFRAYGGKLFF
>TRBJ2-1|-|TRBD2|TRBV11-2
TGTGCCAGCAGCTTAGAAGGACTAGCCTACAATGAGCAGTTCTTC
CASSLEGLAYNEQFF
>TRBJ2-7|-|TRBD2|TRBV11-1
TGTGCCAGCAGCTTAGTACCCCCGGCTAGCGGGACCTCCGAGCAGTACTTC
CASSLVPPASGTSEQYF
>TRBJ2-3|-|TRBD2|TRBV12-3/TRBV12-4
TGTGCCAGCAGACCTAGCGGGAGCACAGATACGCAGTATTTT
CASRPSGSTDTQYF
>TRBJ2-7|-|-|TRBV5-6
TGTGCCAGCAGCTTTGGCAGCCACTACGAGCAGTACTTC
CASSFGSHYEQYF
>TRBJ2-7|-|-|TRBV30
TGTGCCTGGAGTGTAGCCCCTGCATCACGGTCCTCCTACGAGCAGTACTTC
CAWSVAPASRSSYEQYF
>TRBJ1-5|-|TRBD1|TRBV5-1
TGCGCCAGCAGCTTGGGCCCTTACAGGGGTGGGACGGGCAATCAGCCCCAGCATTTT
CASSLGPYRGGTGNQPQHF
>TRBJ1-1|few|TRBD1|TRBV6-5
TGTGCCAGCAGTTACCCGGGACAGGGGGTCACTGAAGCTTTCTTT
CASSYPGQGVTEAFF
>TRBJ2-7|once|TRBD2|TRBV4-1
TGCGCCAGCAGCCAACCTGGGACTAGCGGGAGATACGAGCAGTACTTC
CASSQPGTSGRYEQYF